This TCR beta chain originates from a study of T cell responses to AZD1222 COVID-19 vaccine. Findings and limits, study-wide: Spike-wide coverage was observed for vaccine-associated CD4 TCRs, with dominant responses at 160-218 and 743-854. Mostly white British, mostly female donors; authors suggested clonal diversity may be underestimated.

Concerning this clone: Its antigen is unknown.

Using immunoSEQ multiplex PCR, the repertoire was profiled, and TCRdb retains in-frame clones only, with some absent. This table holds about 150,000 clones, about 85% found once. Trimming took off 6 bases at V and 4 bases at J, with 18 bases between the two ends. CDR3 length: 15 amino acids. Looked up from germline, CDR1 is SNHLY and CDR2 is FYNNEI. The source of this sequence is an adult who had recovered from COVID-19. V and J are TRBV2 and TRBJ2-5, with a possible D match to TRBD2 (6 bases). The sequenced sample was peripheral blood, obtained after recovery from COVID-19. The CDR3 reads CASRKRTLGGETQYF. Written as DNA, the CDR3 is TGTGCCAGCAGAAAAAGGACTCTGGGGGGAGAGACCCAGTACTTC.